This TCR beta chain was sequenced during a study of T cells after yellow fever vaccination. There are 13 residues in the CDR3. CDR1 SGHVS and CDR2 FQNEAQ come from the germline V gene. Trimming left V 7 bases short and J 13 bases short, with 20 bases between. From the 5' RACE reads, TCRdb called clonotypes with MiXCR, one entry per CDR3 protein. The sample has a few hundred thousand distinct CDR3 sequences, about a sixth seen once. The specimen comprised PBMCs, sampled about 5 days after the first yellow fever vaccination. The chain carries TRBV7-8 and TRBJ2-1; no clear D. This clonotype was obtained from a man aged 18 to 29 who received the YFV17D yellow fever vaccine. Here the CDR3 DNA reads TGTGCCAGCACCGACCTCAGGAACCGCCACCAGTTCTTC. This codes for CASTDLRNRHQFF.